This entry describes one T cell receptor (beta chain). These data come from a study of T-cell reconstitution after alpha-beta-depleted transplantation in children. Unique molecular identifiers tagged the TCRbeta library. A single record per CDR3 protein comes from TCRdb applying MiXCR to the PCR reads. The sample yields about 600,000 distinct CDR3 sequences, under 25% seen once. This CDR3 comprises 15 residues. V was clipped by 3 bases and J by 3 bases, with 15 bases between them. Looked up from germline, CDR1 is KGHSH and CDR2 is LQKENI. The rearrangement joins TRBV18 to TRBJ2-7; D possibly corresponds to TRBD1 (6 bases). The material sequenced was PBMCs, mostly from graft donor cells, taken 360 days after TCRalphabeta/CD19-depleted stem cell transplant. The source of this sequence is a boy under two years old who had a stem cell transplant for acute myeloid leukemia, so the T cells may come from the graft donor. The CDR3: CASSPLTGPLYEQYF. In DNA form, the CDR3 reads TGTGCCAGCTCACCGCTGACAGGACCTCTCTACGAGCAGTACTTC. The complete variable domain, with remaining parts taken from reference TRBV18 and TRBJ2-7, reads NAGVMQNPRHLVRRRGQEARLRCSPMKGHSHVYWYRQLPEEGLKFMVYLQKENIIDESGMPKERFSAEFPKEGPSILRIQQVVRGDSAAYFCASSPLTGPLYEQYFGPGTRLTVT.